Listed here are 31 T cell receptor beta chains from one sample, sequenced in a study of cytomegalovirus exposure and HLA in healthy donors. Repertoires were generated with immunoSEQ multiplex PCR, while TCRdb's copy carries only in-frame clones and drops some. The sample carries 50,000 to 80,000 clones, 95% recorded once. The sequencing sample was made of PBMCs. All receptors derive from a woman younger than 30 in good health and CMV-seropositive.

This chain joins TRBV29-1 and TRBJ2-5, with a weak D call TRBD2 (6 bases). Germline CDR1 and CDR2: SQVTM and ANQGSEA. V was shortened by 5 bases and J by 2 bases, with 15 bases between the two germline ends. This CDR3 is built from 14 residues. CDR3 region: CSVLGLASQETQYF. The CDR3 coding sequence is TGCAGCGTTCTGGGACTCGCAAGTCAAGAGACCCAGTACTTC.

The chain is built from TRBV6-5 and TRBJ2-7; possibly TRBD2 for D (6 bases). There are 14 residues in the CDR3. Germline CDR1 and CDR2: MNHEY and SVGAGI. Trimming left V 4 bases short and J 4 bases short, with 14 bases between. This CDR3 reads CASSSGVSVYEQYF. DNA of the CDR3: TGTGCCAGCAGTTCGGGGGTTTCTGTTTACGAGCAGTACTTC.

V usage is TRBV21-1 and J usage is TRBJ1-4; TRBD1, the table's D call, was not compared with the DNA. TRBV21-1 is listed as a pseudogene. The CDR3 loop spans 16 amino acids. The CDR3 sequence is CASYFTPGQGYEKLFF. The CDR3 DNA is TGTGCCAGCTACTTCACCCCGGGACAGGGTTACGAAAAACTGTTTTTT.

This chain connects TRBV11-2 to TRBJ2-7; D may be TRBD2 (6 bases). V was trimmed by 8 bases and J by 6 bases, leaving 14 bases between them. The CDR3 length is 12 residues. Per germline, CDR1 SGHAT and CDR2 FQNNGV. As DNA, the CDR3 is TGTGCCAGCCTAGGGGCGGGAATCGAGCAGTACTTC. Translated: CASLGAGIEQYF.

This rearrangement joins TRBV19 to TRBJ1-5, with D possibly TRBD1 on 5 matching bases. CDR1 is LNHDA, CDR2 SQIVND, per germline (reference sequence). V lost 3 bases and J lost 0, with 9 bases in between. The CDR3 extends over 15 amino acids. The CDR3 reads CASSIDSLSNQPQHF. The CDR3, as DNA: TGTGCCAGTAGTATTGACAGTCTTAGCAATCAGCCCCAGCATTTT.

The chain joins TRBV4-3 to TRBJ1-2; the match to TRBD1 covers 8 bases. The CDR3 has 17 residues. The V gene's germline CDR1 is LGHNA and CDR2 YSLEER. V trimming: 0 bases; J trimming: 4 bases; junction bases outside the gene matches: 10. DNA of the CDR3: TGCGCCAGCAGCCAAGATATAGGACAGGGTGGAGGCTATGGCTACACCTTC. Its translation is CASSQDIGQGGGYGYTF.

V gene TRBV20-1 combines with J gene TRBJ2-2; D not resolved. The CDR3 spans 11 residues. Germline CDR1 DFQATT, CDR2 SNEGSKA (reference sequence). Trimming left V 4 bases short and J 3 bases short, with 3 bases between. The CDR3 DNA sequence: TGCAGTGCTACTTACACCGGGGAGCTGTTTTTT. Its protein is CSATYTGELFF.

This chain uses TRBV10-2 with TRBJ1-5; 8 bases agree with TRBD1. The CDR3 totals 15 residues. After removal of 6 bases from V and 4 bases from J, the junction contained 8 bases not matched to a gene. Germline loops: CDR1 WSHSY, CDR2 SAAADI. The CDR3 spells CASRKDRGSNQPQHF. CDR3 coding DNA: TGCGCCAGCAGGAAAGACAGGGGCTCTAATCAGCCCCAGCATTTT.

V and J are TRBV27 and TRBJ1-1, with TRBD1 as a possible D gene (5 bases). Germline V lookup: CDR1 MNHEY, CDR2 SMNVEV (reference sequence). The CDR3 runs to 14 residues. V dropped 6 bases and J dropped 10 bases, with 21 bases sitting between them. CDR3 sequence reads: CASSARTQGGLAFF. CDR3 coding DNA: TGTGCCAGCAGCGCTCGAACCCAGGGAGGGCTAGCTTTCTTT.

J is TRBJ2-7 and V is TRBV6-1, with 8 bases lining up with TRBD2. Germline-derived CDR1 and CDR2 are MNHNS and SASEGT. The J segment lost 2 bases and the V segment lost 1 base, leaving 10 bases of the junction unmatched. The CDR3 has 17 amino acids. CDR3 sequence reads: CASSEGRGGRLTYEQYF. CDR3 DNA sequence: TGTGCCAGCAGTGAAGGACGGGGGGGGAGATTAACCTACGAGCAGTACTTC.

This clone is labeled as medium-sized (0.01 to 0.1%). J is TRBJ1-5 and V is TRBV6-5, with D perhaps TRBD1 (5 bases). Trimming took off 5 bases at V and 5 bases at J, with 10 bases between the two ends. The CDR3 has 13 amino acids. Germline values: CDR1 MNHEY, CDR2 SVGAGI. CDR3 DNA: TGTGCCAGCAGTCCTGACAGATATCAGCCCCAGCATTTT. Translating it yields CASSPDRYQPQHF.

V and J are TRBV28 and TRBJ2-5, with D perhaps matching TRBD2 (6 bases). CDR3 length: 18 amino acids. Germline CDR1 reads MDHEN; CDR2 reads SYDVKM. With 6 bases removed from V and 5 bases from J, the gap between germline ends came to 28 bases. The CDR3 protein is CASSQPSSTRVEVETQYF. The CDR3 DNA reads as TGTGCCAGCAGCCAACCCTCCTCGACTAGGGTGGAAGTCGAGACCCAGTACTTC. The whole variable domain, filled in from reference TRBV28 and TRBJ2-5, reads DVKVTQSSRYLVKRTGEKVFLECVQDMDHENMFWYRQDPGLGLRLIYFSYDVKMKEKGDIPEGYSVSREKKERFSLILESASTNQTSMYLCASSQPSSTRVEVETQYFGPGTRLLVL.

The chain joins TRBV27 to TRBJ1-2; 7 bases are a match to TRBD1. The ends lost 3 bases at V and 5 bases at J; junction bases unmatched: 3. Germline CDR1 reads MNHEY; CDR2 reads SMNVEV (reference sequence). The CDR3 contains 13 residues. The CDR3 DNA is TGTGCCAGCAGTTTTACAGGGGAGTATGGCTACACCTTC. As protein: CASSFTGEYGYTF.

The chain uses TRBV9 and TRBJ2-3, with no clear D. Per the germline V gene, CDR1 is SGDLS and CDR2 is YYNGEE. V dropped 1 base and J dropped 1 base, with 7 bases sitting between them. The CDR3 totals 14 residues. The CDR3 DNA is TGTGCCAGCAGCGTATCGACTGGCACAGATACGCAGTATTTT. This translates into CASSVSTGTDTQYF.

The chain carries TRBV2 and TRBJ2-1; 7 bases fit TRBD2. Trimming cost V 11 bases and J 3 bases; bases outside gene matches: 7. The germline gives CDR1 SNHLY, CDR2 FYNNEI. This CDR3 has 13 amino acids. The DNA for the CDR3 is TGTGCCCAAGGCGCGGGAGTCTACAATGAGCAGTTCTTC. It specifies CAQGAGVYNEQFF.

The V gene is TRBV5-1, the J gene TRBJ1-2; tentative D call: TRBD1 (5 bases). In germline, CDR1 is SGHRS, CDR2 YFSETQ. CDR3 length: 16 residues. V was cut by 1 base and J by 5 bases, with 18 bases left in between. CDR3 in DNA: TGCGCCAGCAGCTTGTTGGGGGGGAGCACGACATATGGCTACACCTTC. It translates to CASSLLGGSTTYGYTF.

The gene calls are TRBV19 and TRBJ1-5, with TRBD1 as a possible D gene (5 bases). The V end lost 5 bases, the J end lost 4 bases, and 12 bases lay between the germline ends. CDR3 length: 14 amino acids. CDR1 LNHDA and CDR2 SQIVND come from the germline V gene (reference sequence). The CDR3 nucleotides are TGTGCCAGTAGTCCTCGGGACTTAAATCAGCCCCAGCATTTT. Translation: CASSPRDLNQPQHF.

V is TRBV7-3 and J is TRBJ2-5, with D perhaps matching TRBD2 (5 bases). The CDR3 runs 13 residues. The germline V and J ends were trimmed by 3 bases and 5 bases, with 10 bases remaining between them. Per germline, CDR1 SGHTA and CDR2 FQGTGA. CDR3 DNA: TGTGCCAGCAGCTTTGGACTCGGGGAGACCCAGTACTTC. This sequence encodes CASSFGLGETQYF.

The CDR3 here is CASRGLAGGPRVHNEQFF. CDR3 nucleotides: TGCGCCAGCAGGGGACTAGCGGGAGGGCCAAGGGTACACAATGAGCAGTTCTTC. This chain connects TRBV10-2 to TRBJ2-1; TRBD2 agrees at 16 bases. From germline, CDR1 is WSHSY and CDR2 SAAADI. The CDR3 sequence is 18 residues long. V was pared by 6 bases and J by 5 bases, with 10 bases of the junction left unmatched.

CDR3 residues: CAWSEKPSGQETQYF. The CDR3 nucleotides read TGTGCCTGGAGCGAAAAGCCTAGCGGCCAAGAGACCCAGTACTTC. The chain recombines TRBV30 with TRBJ2-5, with 7 nucleotides matching TRBD2. CDR1 is GTSNPN, CDR2 SVGIG, per germline (reference sequence). The CDR3 extends over 15 amino acids. The ends lost 3 bases at V and 1 base at J; junction bases unmatched: 8.

This chain connects TRBV2 to TRBJ2-7; D gene ambiguous. The CDR3 is 12 amino acids. The germline V and J ends were trimmed by 6 bases and 1 base, with 7 bases remaining between them. Germline assignment: CDR1 SNHLY and CDR2 FYNNEI. The DNA for the CDR3 is TGTGCCAGCAGCGCACAATCCTACGAGCAGTACTTC. Protein sequence: CASSAQSYEQYF.

This chain's CDR3 is CASSRTGGQYEQYF. CDR3 bases: TGCGCCAGCAGCCGGACAGGGGGCCAGTACGAGCAGTACTTC. The chain uses TRBV5-1 and TRBJ2-7; the match to TRBD1 covers 11 bases. Germline V gene data show CDR1 as SGHRS and CDR2 as YFSETQ. The CDR3 length is 14 residues. V was pared by 4 bases and J by 4 bases, with 4 bases of the junction left unmatched.

This clone was recorded once. The chain links TRBV7-6 to TRBJ2-7, with TRBD2 matching over 8 bases. There are 16 residues in the CDR3. The V and J ends lost 5 bases and 1 base, in that order; junction bases with no gene match: 10. In germline, CDR1 is SGHVS, CDR2 FNYEAQ. CDR3: CASSNRRAGGSYEQYF. DNA for the CDR3: TGTGCCAGCAGCAACCGGCGGGCGGGGGGATCCTACGAGCAGTACTTC.

The chain uses TRBV5-1 and TRBJ2-4; TRBD1 matches at 8 bases. The trim removed 4 bases at V and 7 bases at J, leaving 4 bases unmatched. Germline V gene lookup returns CDR1 SGHRS and CDR2 YFSETQ. CDR3 length: 13 amino acids. The CDR3: CASSETGGNIQYF. The CDR3 DNA sequence: TGCGCCAGCAGCGAAACAGGGGGTAACATTCAGTACTTC.

The V gene is TRBV5-6, the J gene TRBJ2-5; a possible D gene is TRBD2 (6 bases). This CDR3 region has 15 residues. V lost 6 bases and J lost 5, with 20 bases in between. Germline V gene data show CDR1 as SGHDT and CDR2 as YYEEEE. CDR3 in amino acids: CASTPTGTRGETQYF. For the CDR3, the DNA is TGTGCCAGCACCCCCACCGGGACTCGCGGGGAGACCCAGTACTTC.

The CDR3: CASSYGTGNGYTF. DNA for the CDR3: TGTGCCAGCAGTTACGGGACAGGGAATGGCTACACCTTC. The chain recombines TRBV6-5 with TRBJ1-2; 9 bases are a match to TRBD1. Germline CDR1 is MNHEY and CDR2 is SVGAGI. The V gene end was trimmed by 2 bases and the J gene end by 6 bases; junction bases not matched to a gene: 1. The CDR3 is 13 residues long.

The V call is TRBV4-1, the J call TRBJ2-7; 7 nucleotides line up with TRBD2. J lost 5 bases, V lost 6 bases, and 10 bases had no gene match. This CDR3 has 14 residues. CDR1 MGHRA and CDR2 YSYEKL come from the germline V gene. This chain's CDR3 is CASSSGTTPHEQYF. For the CDR3, the DNA is TGCGCCAGCAGTTCCGGGACTACTCCCCACGAGCAGTACTTC.

The rearrangement links TRBV30 to TRBJ2-3; TRBD2 aligns across 10 bases. V was clipped by 3 bases and J by 0 bases; unmatched bases: 3. This CDR3 is built from 15 residues. Germline CDR1 GTSNPN, CDR2 SVGIG (reference sequence). The CDR3 sequence is CAWRRTSGSTDTQYF. The DNA of the CDR3 is TGTGCCTGGAGGCGGACTAGCGGAAGCACAGATACGCAGTATTTT.

V and J are TRBV7-9 and TRBJ2-7; TRBD1 might be the D (6 bases). In germline, CDR1 is SEHNR, CDR2 FQNEAQ (reference sequence). The CDR3 sequence is 14 residues long. V lost 5 bases, J lost 4 bases, and 15 bases lay in between. CDR3 coding DNA: TGTGCCAGCAGCAGAAACAGGGAAGTGTACGAGCAGTACTTC. Residues: CASSRNREVYEQYF. Combining the CDR3 with reference TRBV7-9 and TRBJ2-7 gives the whole variable domain DTGVSQNPRHKITKRGQNVTFRCDPISEHNRLYWYRQTLGQGPEFLTYFQNEAQLEKSRLLSDRFSAERPKGSFSTLEIQRTEQGDSAMYLCASSRNREVYEQYFGPGTRLTVT.

The CDR3 sequence: CASSREASEQFF. CDR3 in DNA: TGTGCCAGCAGCCGGGAGGCCAGTGAGCAGTTCTTC. V and J are TRBV11-1 and TRBJ2-1; 7 bases are a match to TRBD2. CDR1 and CDR2 from the germline V gene are SGHAT and FQDESV (reference sequence). The CDR3 is 12 amino acids. J lost 9 bases, V lost 5 bases, and 4 bases had no gene match.

V gene TRBV14 combines with J gene TRBJ1-1, with D possibly TRBD1 on 5 matching bases. The ends were cut back, 4 bases at V and 1 base at J, with 7 bases in the middle. The CDR3 is 13 residues long. Germline V gene data show CDR1 as SGHDN and CDR2 as FVKESK. The CDR3 sequence: CASSLGGNTEAFF. The CDR3 DNA is TGTGCCAGCAGCCTCGGGGGGAACACTGAAGCTTTCTTT. The full variable domain, its missing parts supplied by reference TRBV14 and TRBJ1-1, is EAGVTQFPSHSVIEKGQTVTLRCDPISGHDNLYWYRRVMGKEIKFLLHFVKESKQDESGMPNNRFLAERTGGTYSTLKVQPAELEDSGVYFCASSLGGNTEAFFGQGTRLTVV.